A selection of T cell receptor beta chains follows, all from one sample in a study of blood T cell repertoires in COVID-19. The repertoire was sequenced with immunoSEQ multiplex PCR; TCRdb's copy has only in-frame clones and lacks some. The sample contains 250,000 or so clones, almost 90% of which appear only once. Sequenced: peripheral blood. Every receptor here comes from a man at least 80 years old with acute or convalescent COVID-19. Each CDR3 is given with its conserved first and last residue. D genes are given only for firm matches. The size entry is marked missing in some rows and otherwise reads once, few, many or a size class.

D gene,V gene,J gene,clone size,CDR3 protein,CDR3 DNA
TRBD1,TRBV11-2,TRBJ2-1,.,CASSRQGAGYNEQFF,TGTGCCAGCAGCAGACAGGGGGCCGGGTACAATGAGCAGTTCTTC
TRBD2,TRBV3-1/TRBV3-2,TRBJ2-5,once,CASSQTTSGGPSETQYF,TGTGCCAGCAGCCAAACCACTAGCGGGGGGCCCTCGGAGACCCAGTACTTC
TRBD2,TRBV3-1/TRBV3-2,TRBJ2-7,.,CASSQVGGASGSYEQYF,TGTGCCAGCAGCCAAGTGGGAGGGGCTAGCGGCTCCTACGAGCAGTACTTC
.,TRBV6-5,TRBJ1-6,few,CASSYDPGTSLGLHF,TGTGCCAGCAGTTACGATCCCGGGACATCCTTGGGGCTCCACTTT
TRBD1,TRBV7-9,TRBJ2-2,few,CASSGGQTNTGELFF,TGTGCCAGCAGCGGGGGACAGACGAACACCGGGGAGCTGTTTTTT
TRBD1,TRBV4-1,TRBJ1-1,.,CASSRQGTINTEAFF,TGCGCCAGCAGTCGACAGGGGACAATAAACACTGAAGCTTTCTTT
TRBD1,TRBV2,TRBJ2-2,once,CASSSRQGADTGELFF,TGTGCCAGCAGCTCCAGACAGGGGGCGGACACCGGGGAGCTGTTTTTT
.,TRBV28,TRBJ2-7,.,CASTTVQGGVYEQYF,TGTGCCAGCACCACCGTACAGGGTGGAGTTTACGAGCAGTACTTC
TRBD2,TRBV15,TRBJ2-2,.,CATSSGTSGSPNTGELFF,TGTGCCACCAGCTCGGGGACTAGCGGGAGTCCGAACACCGGGGAGCTGTTTTTT
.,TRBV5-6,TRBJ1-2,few,CASTLGGTNYGYTF,TGTGCCAGCACCCTAGGCGGAACTAACTATGGCTACACCTTC
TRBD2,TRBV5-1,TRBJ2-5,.,CASSLFAGEEETQYF,TGCGCCAGCAGCTTGTTTGCGGGAGAGGAGGAGACCCAGTACTTC
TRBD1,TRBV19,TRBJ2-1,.,CASRDRVGRWEQFF,TGTGCCAGTAGGGACAGGGTGGGACGGTGGGAGCAGTTCTTC
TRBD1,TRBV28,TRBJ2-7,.,CASSLSQGATYEQYF,TGTGCCAGCAGTTTATCTCAGGGGGCTACGTACGAGCAGTACTTC
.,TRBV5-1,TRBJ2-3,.,CASSLVWRGEDTQYF,TGCGCCAGCAGCTTGGTGTGGCGGGGTGAAGATACGCAGTATTTT
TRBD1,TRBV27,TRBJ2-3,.,CASSTRQGQSTDTQYF,TGTGCCAGCAGTACTAGACAGGGGCAAAGCACAGATACGCAGTATTTT
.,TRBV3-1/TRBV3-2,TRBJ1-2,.,CASSLRDPIGYTF,TGTGCCAGCAGCCTCCGGGATCCCATCGGCTACACCTTC
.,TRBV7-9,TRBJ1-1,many,CASSLAWQEQLITEAFF,TGTGCCAGCAGCTTAGCATGGCAGGAACAGCTGATCACTGAAGCTTTCTTT
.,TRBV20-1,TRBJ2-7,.,CSGTFSYEQYF,TGCAGTGGGACTTTTTCCTACGAGCAGTACTTC
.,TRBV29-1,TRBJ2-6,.,CSVESYGTGANVLTF,TGCAGCGTTGAATCGTACGGGACTGGGGCCAACGTCCTGACTTTC
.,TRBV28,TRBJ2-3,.,CASSLLGLNTQYF,TGTGCCAGCAGTTTATTGGGACTGAATACGCAGTATTTT
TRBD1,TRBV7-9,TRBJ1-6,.,CASSSTGDSPLHF,TGTGCCAGCAGCTCGACAGGGGATTCACCCCTCCACTTT
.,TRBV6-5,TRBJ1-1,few,CASRYGEGDAFF,TGTGCCAGCAGGTACGGAGAGGGGGACGCTTTCTTT
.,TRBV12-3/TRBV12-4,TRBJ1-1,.,CASTTTDFTEAFF,TGTGCCAGCACCACGACAGACTTCACTGAAGCTTTCTTT
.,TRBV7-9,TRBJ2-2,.,CASSREGHHTGELFF,TGTGCCAGCAGCCGAGAGGGACATCACACCGGGGAGCTGTTTTTT
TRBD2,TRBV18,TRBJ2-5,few,CASSPMTSGRLQETQYF,TGTGCCAGCTCACCAATGACTAGCGGGAGGCTGCAAGAGACCCAGTACTTC
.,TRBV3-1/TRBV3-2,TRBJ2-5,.,CASSQGTEGQETQYF,TGTGCCAGCAGCCAAGGGACAGAAGGCCAAGAGACCCAGTACTTC
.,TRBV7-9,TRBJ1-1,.,CASSLKGENTEAFF,TGTGCCAGCAGCCTGAAAGGGGAGAACACTGAAGCTTTCTTT
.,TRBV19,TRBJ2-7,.,CASSAGQTYEQYF,TGTGCCAGTAGTGCGGGACAGACCTACGAGCAGTACTTC
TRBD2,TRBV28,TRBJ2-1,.,CASRQGLAGGEQFF,TGTGCCAGCAGGCAGGGACTAGCGGGAGGTGAGCAGTTCTTC
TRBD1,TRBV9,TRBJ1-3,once,CASSGTGNFNSGNTIYF,TGTGCCAGCAGCGGGACAGGGAATTTCAACTCTGGAAACACCATATATTTT
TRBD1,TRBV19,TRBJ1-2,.,CASSTGGYRAYGYTF,TGTGCCAGTAGTACAGGGGGCTATCGGGCGTATGGCTACACCTTC
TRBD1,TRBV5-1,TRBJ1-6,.,CASSTDRVPNSPLHF,TGCGCCAGCAGCACTGACAGGGTTCCTAATTCACCCCTCCACTTT
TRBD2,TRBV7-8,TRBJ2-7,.,CASSLVALAVSYEQYF,TGTGCCAGCAGCTTAGTGGCGCTAGCGGTCTCCTACGAGCAGTACTTC
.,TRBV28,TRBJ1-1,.,CASSLGRGSTEAFF,TGTGCCAGCAGTTTAGGGCGGGGGAGCACTGAAGCTTTCTTT
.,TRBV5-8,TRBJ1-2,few,CASSLYGYTF,TGTGCCAGCAGCCTGTATGGCTACACCTTC
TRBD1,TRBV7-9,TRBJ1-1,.,CASSSGQGARTEAFF,TGTGCCAGCAGCTCCGGACAGGGGGCGCGGACTGAAGCTTTCTTT
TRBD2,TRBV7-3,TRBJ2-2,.,CASSLSGLAGYTGELFF,TGTGCCAGCAGCCTCTCGGGGCTAGCGGGGTACACCGGGGAGCTGTTTTTT
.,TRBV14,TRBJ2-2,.,CASSQEQLNTGELFF,TGTGCCAGCAGCCAAGAACAGCTGAACACCGGGGAGCTGTTTTTT
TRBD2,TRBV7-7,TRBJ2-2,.,CASSRGLEGGGELFF,TGTGCCAGCAGCAGGGGACTAGAGGGCGGCGGGGAGCTGTTTTTT
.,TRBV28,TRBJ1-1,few,CASSSPTRGRGTEAFF,TGTGCCAGCAGTTCCCCTACGAGGGGGAGGGGGACTGAAGCTTTCTTT
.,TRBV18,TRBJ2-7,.,CASSDLSQGPVRQYF,TGTGCCAGCTCAGACCTCAGCCAGGGGCCAGTGCGGCAGTACTTC
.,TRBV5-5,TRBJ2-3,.,CASSLALFTDTQYF,TGTGCCAGCAGCTTGGCCCTATTCACAGATACGCAGTATTTT
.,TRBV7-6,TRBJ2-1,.,CASSSSVYNEQFF,TGTGCCAGCAGCTCCTCAGTGTACAATGAGCAGTTCTTC
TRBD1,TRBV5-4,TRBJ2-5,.,CASSGQGGETQYF,TGTGCCAGCAGCGGACAGGGTGGCGAGACCCAGTACTTC
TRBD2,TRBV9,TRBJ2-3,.,CASSPSGFSTDTQYF,TGTGCCAGCAGCCCTAGCGGATTTAGCACAGATACGCAGTATTTT
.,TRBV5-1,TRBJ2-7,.,CASSLAGLRSYEQYF,TGCGCCAGCAGCTTGGCGGGACTCAGATCCTACGAGCAGTACTTC
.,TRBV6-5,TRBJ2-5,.,CASSYRGETQYF,TGTGCCAGCAGTTACAGGGGAGAGACCCAGTACTTC
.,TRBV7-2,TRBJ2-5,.,CASSLAGQGETQYF,TGTGCCAGCAGCTTAGCGGGACAAGGAGAGACCCAGTACTTC
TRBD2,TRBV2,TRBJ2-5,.,CASSDRVAGGQETQYF,TGTGCCAGCAGTGACCGAGTAGCGGGGGGACAAGAGACCCAGTACTTC
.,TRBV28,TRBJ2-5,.,CASSGPGGGETQYF,TGTGCCAGCAGTGGGCCTGGGGGAGGCGAGACCCAGTACTTC
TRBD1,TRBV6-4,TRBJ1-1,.,CASRAPGTAEAFF,TGTGCCAGCAGAGCCCCCGGGACAGCAGAAGCTTTCTTT
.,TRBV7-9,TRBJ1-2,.,CASSSDVAGGYTF,TGTGCCAGCAGCTCGGACGTAGCGGGAGGCTACACCTTC
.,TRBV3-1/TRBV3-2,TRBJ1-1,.,CASSQKGVGTEAFF,TGTGCCAGCAGCCAAAAGGGGGTAGGCACTGAAGCTTTCTTT
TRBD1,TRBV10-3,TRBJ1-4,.,CAISTGGREKLFF,TGTGCCATCAGCACAGGGGGACGAGAAAAACTGTTTTTT